What follows are 12 T cell receptor beta chains derived from one specimen sequenced in a study of T cells in Graves' hyperthyroidism and ophthalmopathy. Researchers amplified the TCR beta CDR3 regions from RNA transcripts. The HTBI primer set was used in a first-round RT-PCR of the TCR CDR3. TCRdb reprocessed the multiplex PCR reads via MiXCR and lists one record per CDR3 protein. The sample lists about 360,000 distinct CDR3 sequences; 15% to 19% were seen once. The sequencing input was blood. The receptors derive from a woman between 18 and 29 years old with Graves' hyperthyroidism that later progressed to Graves' ophthalmopathy.

This clonotype was observed at least ten times. V usage is TRBV11-2 and J usage is TRBJ2-3; no clear D. The CDR3 runs 13 residues. Germline assignment: CDR1 SGHAT and CDR2 FQNNGV. V lost 5 bases and J 2 bases, leaving 8 bases between the germline ends. The DNA for the CDR3 is TGTGCCAGCAGCGCCCCTAACACAGATACGCAGTATTTT. Protein product: CASSAPNTDTQYF.

V usage is TRBV4-1 and J usage is TRBJ2-7; D may match TRBD1 or TRBD2 (5 bases each). The V end was cut by 4 bases, the J end by 2 bases, with 12 bases between. The germline V gene has CDR1 MGHRA and CDR2 YSYEKL. This CDR3 is built from 14 residues. The DNA of the CDR3 is TGCGCCAGCAGCCTCCGGGACGTAGCCTACGAGCAGTACTTC. Amino acid sequence: CASSLRDVAYEQYF.

A remark on this clonotype: With a much larger clone just one base away, this may be a read error. CDR3 amino acids: CASSHGGHSGFHEQYF. In DNA, the CDR3 is TGTGCCAGCAGCCACGGGGGTCACAGTGGATTCCACGAGCAGTACTTC. The chain has TRBV3-1 and TRBJ2-7, with a tentative D call TRBD2 (6 bases). Trimming removed 3 bases at V and 5 bases at J, with 20 bases between. The CDR3 sequence is 16 residues long. CDR1 is LGHDT and CDR2 is YNNKEL in the germline V gene (reference sequence).

The chain uses TRBV5-1 and TRBJ2-1; D unclear. The CDR3 covers 13 residues. Germline V gives CDR1 SGHRS, CDR2 YFSETQ. V dropped 0 bases and J dropped 9 bases, with 10 bases sitting between them. The CDR3 reads CASSLAPPGEQFF. The CDR3 nucleotides are TGCGCCAGCAGCTTGGCTCCCCCTGGTGAGCAGTTCTTC. Full variable domain (remainder filled in from reference TRBV5-1 and TRBJ2-1): KAGVTQTPRYLIKTRGQQVTLSCSPISGHRSVSWYQQTPGQGLQFLFEYFSETQRNKGNFPGRFSGRQFSNSRSEMNVSTLELGDSALYLCASSLAPPGEQFFGPGTRLTVL.

Ten or more counts support this clonotype. The chain couples TRBV27 to TRBJ1-6, with 9 bases aligning to TRBD1. This CDR3 has 15 amino acids. With 9 bases clipped from V and 9 bases from J, the junction kept 12 bases outside the gene matches. Germline-derived CDR1 and CDR2 are MNHEY and SMNVEV (reference sequence). The CDR3, as DNA: TGTGCCAGTCAGAAGGGGGACAGGGATGTTTCACCCCTCCACTTT. Residues: CASQKGDRDVSPLHF.

On this clonotype: This may come from a read error, since a much larger clone is one base off. CDR3: CAISGGLAGSNTGELFF. The CDR3 DNA reads TGTGCCATCAGTGGGGGACTAGCGGGCTCGAACACCGGGGAGCTGTTTTTT. V usage is TRBV10-3 and J usage is TRBJ2-2, with 12 bases lining up with TRBD2. V lost 4 bases and J lost 0; bases outside the gene matches: 3. The CDR3 totals 17 residues. Germline CDR1 reads ENHRY; CDR2 reads SYGVKD.

This clonotype was observed many times. The V and J genes are TRBV28 and TRBJ1-2; D perhaps matches TRBD1 (6 bases). V shed 3 bases and J shed 9 bases, with 14 bases lying between them. Per the germline V gene, CDR1 is MDHEN and CDR2 is SYDVKM. The CDR3 contains 13 residues. The CDR3 bases are TGTGCCAGCAGTTTGTCCCAGGGGAAGCGCTACACCTTC. Its protein is CASSLSQGKRYTF.

This clonotype showed up many times. V and J are TRBV27 and TRBJ2-4; the D gene is possibly TRBD1 (6 bases). V lost 5 bases and J 5 bases, leaving 13 bases between the germline ends. This CDR3 contains 14 residues. Germline CDR1 is MNHEY and CDR2 is SMNVEV (reference sequence). The CDR3 sequence: CASSPARTENIQYF. Here the CDR3 DNA reads TGTGCCAGCAGTCCTGCTCGGACAGAAAACATTCAGTACTTC.

The sample holds many counts of this clonotype. This chain links TRBV7-2 with TRBJ1-1, with D perhaps TRBD1 (6 bases). The germline V and J ends were trimmed by 5 bases and 0 bases, with 13 bases remaining between them. CDR1 and CDR2 (germline): SGHTA, FQGNSA. This CDR3 spans 15 amino acids. CDR3 amino acids: CASSPNRAMNTEAFF. CDR3 DNA: TGTGCCAGCAGCCCTAACAGGGCTATGAACACTGAAGCTTTCTTT.

This clonotype was counted a few times. The rearrangement uses TRBV30 and TRBJ1-5, with D uncertain. CDR3 length: 14 residues. Trimming removed 0 bases at V and 0 bases at J, with 6 bases between. Germline V lookup: CDR1 GTSNPN, CDR2 SVGIG (reference sequence). Here the CDR3 reads CAWSVGDSNQPQHF. The CDR3 DNA reads TGTGCCTGGAGTGTAGGCGATAGCAATCAGCCCCAGCATTTT. Drawing the rest from reference TRBV30 and TRBJ1-5, the complete variable domain is SQTIHQWPATLVQPVGSPLSLECTVEGTSNPNLYWYRQAAGRGLQLLFYSVGIGQISSEVPQNLSASRPQDRQFILSSKKLLLSDSGFYLCAWSVGDSNQPQHFGDGTRLSIL.

This clonotype was recorded at least ten times. The V gene is TRBV27, the J gene TRBJ1-4; D call uncertain. Per germline, CDR1 MNHEY and CDR2 SMNVEV (reference sequence). Between the trimmed V and J ends, which lost 3 bases and 3 bases, there was a span of 17 bases. This CDR3 comprises 17 residues. CDR3 sequence reads: CASSFGSQGGANEKLFF. CDR3 DNA: TGTGCCAGCAGTTTCGGGTCCCAAGGAGGTGCTAATGAAAAACTGTTTTTT.

V and J are TRBV7-2 and TRBJ1-5; TRBD1 might be the D (5 bases). V lost 6 bases and J 2 bases, leaving 14 bases between the germline ends. This CDR3 region has 15 residues. Per germline, CDR1 SGHTA and CDR2 FQGNSA. The CDR3 reads CASSYVQAGNQPQHF. The CDR3, as DNA: TGTGCCAGCAGTTATGTACAGGCCGGCAATCAGCCCCAGCATTTT.